These T cell receptor beta chains were read from a single sample in a study of T cells after posttransplantation cyclophosphamide. Generated by immunoSEQ multiplex PCR, the TCRdb table keeps only in-frame clones and is missing some. The table records around 9,900 clones, roughly 89% of them present only once. Sequenced input: memory CD4+ T cells sorted from PBMCs. The receptors derive from a woman aged 55-69 years in good health, CMV-negative, and a related stem cell transplant donor. The CDR3 runs from the conserved cysteine through the conserved F or W. A D gene is named only where the DNA matches it firmly. The size field is filled for only some rows; it gives once, few, many or a size class.

V gene	J gene	clone size	D gene	CDR3 protein	CDR3 DNA
TRBV7-2	TRBJ2-2	NA	NA	CASSFGGNTGELFF	TGTGCCAGCAGCTTCGGCGGGAACACCGGGGAGCTGTTTTTT
TRBV10-3	TRBJ2-5	NA	TRBD2	CAISARRGSQETQYF	TGTGCCATCAGTGCGCGCCGCGGGAGCCAAGAGACCCAGTACTTC
TRBV7-9	TRBJ2-6	NA	NA	CASRRGLNVGANVLTF	TGTGCCAGCAGACGGGGACTCAACGTCGGGGCCAACGTCCTGACTTTC
TRBV6-1	TRBJ2-7	NA	TRBD1	CASSGGQGTEQYF	TGTGCCAGCAGTGGAGGACAGGGGACCGAGCAGTACTTC
TRBV7-2	TRBJ2-3	NA	TRBD1	CASSPLDRGRGTDTQYF	TGTGCCAGCAGCCCTTTGGACAGGGGGCGTGGGACAGATACGCAGTATTTT
TRBV10-1	TRBJ2-2	NA	TRBD2	CASRVIAGIIIGELFF	TGCGCCAGCAGAGTTATAGCGGGAATAATCATCGGGGAGCTGTTTTTT
TRBV7-9	TRBJ1-2	NA	TRBD1	CASSGTGAGGYTF	TGTGCCAGCAGCGGTACAGGGGCGGGAGGCTACACCTTC
TRBV28	TRBJ2-3	NA	NA	CASAPQGSTDTQYF	TGTGCCAGCGCCCCCCAGGGTAGCACAGATACGCAGTATTTT
TRBV5-1	TRBJ2-2	NA	TRBD2	CASSSTAGGTGELFF	TGCGCCAGCAGCTCCACAGCGGGAGGGACCGGGGAGCTGTTTTTT
TRBV27	TRBJ1-2	NA	NA	CASSPEGLYGYTF	TGTGCCAGCAGTCCGGAGGGCCTATATGGCTACACCTTC
TRBV4-2	TRBJ2-5	NA	TRBD2	CASSPGGLAGIETQYF	TGTGCCAGCAGCCCGGGGGGACTAGCGGGGATTGAGACCCAGTACTTC
TRBV5-1	TRBJ2-7	NA	TRBD2	CASSSSGSSYEQYF	TGCGCCAGCAGCTCTAGCGGCAGCTCCTACGAGCAGTACTTC
TRBV11-3	TRBJ1-6	NA	TRBD1	CASSFGIDRGNSPLHF	TGTGCCAGCAGCTTTGGAATTGACAGGGGTAATTCACCCCTCCACTTT
TRBV19	TRBJ1-4	NA	TRBD1	CASSTGTESEKLFF	TGTGCCAGTAGTACCGGGACAGAGTCTGAAAAACTGTTTTTT
TRBV6-5	TRBJ1-3	once	NA	CASRPRASGNTIYF	TGTGCCAGTAGGCCCAGGGCGTCCGGAAACACCATATATTTT
TRBV7-2	TRBJ2-5	few	TRBD2	CASSPQLAGGETQYF	TGTGCCAGCAGCCCCCAACTAGCGGGCGGGGAGACCCAGTACTTC
TRBV11-3	TRBJ2-3	NA	TRBD1	CASSTGTGVADTQYF	TGTGCCAGCAGCACCGGAACAGGGGTTGCAGATACGCAGTATTTT
TRBV30	TRBJ2-3	NA	TRBD2	CAWTLGAGGTQYF	TGTGCCTGGACTCTGGGAGCGGGAGGAACGCAGTATTTT
TRBV9	TRBJ1-6	NA	TRBD1	CASSPGQGNSPLHF	TGTGCCAGCAGCCCGGGACAGGGAAATTCCCCCCTCCACTTT
TRBV11-1	TRBJ2-5	NA	NA	CASSPSGAQETQYF	TGTGCCAGCAGCCCCTCAGGGGCCCAAGAGACCCAGTACTTC
TRBV19	TRBJ2-1	NA	TRBD1	CASSIDRGQVFNEQFF	TGTGCCAGTAGTATAGATCGTGGACAGGTATTTAATGAGCAGTTCTTC
TRBV28	TRBJ1-1	NA	TRBD1	CASSFRPRGEAFF	TGTGCCAGCAGTTTCCGCCCCAGGGGGGAAGCTTTCTTT
TRBV4-1	TRBJ2-1	NA	NA	CASSQWTNGDEQFF	TGCGCCAGCAGCCAGTGGACAAATGGGGATGAGCAGTTCTTC
TRBV5-6	TRBJ1-5	NA	TRBD1	CASSRGQGARSNQPQHF	TGTGCCAGCAGCCGAGGACAGGGGGCGCGGAGCAATCAGCCCCAGCATTTT
TRBV6-1	TRBJ1-5	NA	TRBD1	CASSGRGSTQPQHF	TGTGCCAGCAGCGGCAGGGGGAGCACTCAGCCCCAGCATTTT